This passage covers 20 T cell receptor beta chains from one sample sequenced in a study of CD8 T cells in ankylosing spondylitis. One entry per CDR3 protein, called by TCRdb with MiXCR from the 5' RACE reads. The sample has 50,000 to 70,000 distinct CDR3 sequences, about 6% seen once. The sequenced sample consisted of synovial fluid, either unsorted or a sorted T cell fraction (not recorded which). The source is a male donor with ankylosing spondylitis.

In this sample, this clonotype turned up many times. V and J are TRBV28 and TRBJ2-3; possibly TRBD1 for D (7 bases). Per germline, CDR1 MDHEN and CDR2 SYDVKM. The V and J ends lost 3 bases and 3 bases respectively, with 16 bases between them. CDR3 length: 16 residues. The CDR3 region has the DNA TGTGCCAGCAGTTTCCGCGTCCCAGGGGGGACAGATACGCAGTATTTT. This sequence encodes CASSFRVPGGTDTQYF.

This clonotype was observed a handful of times. J is TRBJ2-1 and V is TRBV5-1; 8 bases are a match to TRBD2. Germline values: CDR1 SGHRS, CDR2 YFSETQ. With V trimmed by 0 bases and J by 3 bases, 5 bases remained unmatched. CDR3 length equals 16 residues. The DNA of the CDR3 is TGCGCCAGCAGCTTGGAAGAGCGGGGGTTCTACAATGAGCAGTTCTTC. This codes for CASSLEERGFYNEQFF. Based on the CDR3 plus reference TRBV5-1 and TRBJ2-1, the full variable domain is KAGVTQTPRYLIKTRGQQVTLSCSPISGHRSVSWYQQTPGQGLQFLFEYFSETQRNKGNFPGRFSGRQFSNSRSEMNVSTLELGDSALYLCASSLEERGFYNEQFFGPGTRLTVL.

This clonotype was seen ten or more times. The chain carries TRBV6-2 or TRBV6-3 and TRBJ2-1; TRBD2 matches at 12 bases. Germline V gene data show CDR1 as MNHEY and CDR2 as SVGEGT. With 4 bases clipped from V and 3 bases from J, the junction kept 4 bases outside the gene matches. This CDR3 has 16 residues. CDR3 loop: CASSSGLAGIYNEQFF. The CDR3 DNA reads as TGTGCCAGCAGTTCCGGACTAGCGGGAATCTACAATGAGCAGTTCTTC.

This clonotype was found many times. This chain joins TRBV2 and TRBJ2-7; D is perhaps TRBD1 or TRBD2 (5 bases each). The germline gives CDR1 SNHLY, CDR2 FYNNEI. Trimming removed 6 bases from V and 4 bases from J, with 16 bases in between. The CDR3 runs to 14 residues. Here the CDR3 reads CASRDLGRGYEQYF. In nucleotides, the CDR3 is TGTGCCAGCAGGGATCTGGGACGAGGGTACGAGCAGTACTTC.

The genes are TRBV28 and TRBJ1-1; D not resolved. Germline V gives CDR1 MDHEN, CDR2 SYDVKM. This CDR3 region has 11 residues. Between the trimmed V and J ends, which lost 8 bases and 6 bases, there was a span of 10 bases. This CDR3 is CASRMVSEAFF. The CDR3 nucleotides read TGTGCCAGCCGGATGGTCTCTGAAGCTTTCTTT. Together with reference TRBV28 and TRBJ1-1, the CDR3 gives the full variable domain: DVKVTQSSRYLVKRTGEKVFLECVQDMDHENMFWYRQDPGLGLRLIYFSYDVKMKEKGDIPEGYSVSREKKERFSLILESASTNQTSMYLCASRMVSEAFFGQGTRLTVV.

The V call is TRBV30, the J call TRBJ2-7; D unclear. The V and J ends lost 1 base and 2 bases respectively, with 6 bases between them. This CDR3 spans 12 amino acids. Germline loops: CDR1 GTSNPN, CDR2 SVGIG (reference sequence). CDR3 protein: CAWSERAYEQYF. The DNA of the CDR3 is TGTGCCTGGAGTGAAAGGGCCTACGAGCAGTACTTC.

J is TRBJ2-5 and V is TRBV28; 11 positions agree with TRBD2. CDR1 is MDHEN, CDR2 SYDVKM, per germline. The trim removed 2 bases at V and 5 bases at J, leaving 4 bases unmatched. The CDR3 totals 15 residues. Here the CDR3 reads CASSLVAGGRETQYF. The CDR3 bases are TGTGCCAGCAGTTTAGTAGCGGGAGGGCGGGAGACCCAGTACTTC.

The sample holds a few counts of this clonotype. The chain links TRBV12-3 or TRBV12-4 to TRBJ2-1; 13 nucleotides line up with TRBD2. Trimming cost V 5 bases and J 7 bases; bases outside gene matches: 2. This CDR3 has 14 residues. CDR3 sequence (DNA): TGTGCCAGCAGTACGACTAGCGGGAGGAATGAGCAGTTCTTC. Residues: CASSTTSGRNEQFF.

This clonotype was observed at least ten times. The DNA for the CDR3 is TGTGCCAGCTCACCAGAGGGCAGGGGTTCTACGAAGCAGTACTTC. Translating it yields CASSPEGRGSTKQYF. The chain uses TRBV18 and TRBJ2-7, with a possible D match to TRBD1 (6 bases). Germline V gene lookup returns CDR1 KGHSH and CDR2 LQKENI. This CDR3 is built from 15 residues. V lost 2 bases, J lost 8 bases, and 19 bases lay in between.

This clonotype was picked up one time. The chain combines TRBV3-1 with TRBJ2-1; D is ambiguous. V lost 4 bases to trimming and J lost 0 bases, with 7 bases between them. The CDR3 runs to 14 residues. Looked up from germline, CDR1 is LGHDT and CDR2 is YNNKEL (reference sequence). The CDR3 region is CASSRLVSYNEQFF. In DNA, the CDR3 is TGTGCCAGCAGCCGACTGGTCTCCTACAATGAGCAGTTCTTC.

This clonotype was observed many times. The chain recombines TRBV6-1 with TRBJ1-5, with a weak D call TRBD1 (6 bases). CDR1 and CDR2 from the germline V gene are MNHNS and SASEGT. This CDR3 is 13 amino acids long. With 7 bases removed from V and 7 bases from J, the gap between germline ends came to 14 bases. This CDR3 is CASTNRVGQPQHF. CDR3 bases: TGTGCCAGCACAAACAGGGTCGGACAGCCCCAGCATTTT.

This clonotype was seen more than once but under ten times. This chain joins TRBV9 and TRBJ2-5; tentative D call: TRBD2 (6 bases). Trimming cost V 3 bases and J 1 base, with 7 bases left between them. Looked up from germline, CDR1 is SGDLS and CDR2 is YYNGEE. The CDR3 extends over 13 amino acids. CDR3 bases: TGTGCCAGCAGCGCGACTAGCCAAGAGACCCAGTACTTC. Encoded protein: CASSATSQETQYF. The complete variable domain, with remaining parts taken from reference TRBV9 and TRBJ2-5, reads DSGVTQTPKHLITATGQRVTLRCSPRSGDLSVYWYQQSLDQGLQFLIQYYNGEERAKGNILERFSAQQFPDLHSELNLSSLELGDSALYFCASSATSQETQYFGPGTRLLVL.

V is TRBV10-1 and J is TRBJ1-1; no firm D call. The CDR3 loop spans 14 amino acids. Trimming removed 0 bases at V and 2 bases at J, with 7 bases between. CDR1 is WNHNN, CDR2 SYGVQD, per germline (reference sequence). CDR3 DNA: TGCGCCAGCAGTGAGTCCGACCGTAACACTGAAGCTTTCTTT. Protein sequence: CASSESDRNTEAFF.

This clonotype occurred a few times. The V gene is TRBV6-1, the J gene TRBJ2-6; the D is unclear. V gave up 5 bases and J gave up 4 bases, with 9 bases separating them. The CDR3 is made up of 14 amino acids. The germline V gene encodes CDR1 MNHNS and CDR2 SASEGT. CDR3 DNA sequence: TGTGCCAGCAGTACCTCCCTGGGGGCCAACGTCCTGACTTTC. This gives the protein CASSTSLGANVLTF.

This clonotype was seen more than once but under ten times. This chain connects TRBV29-1 to TRBJ1-1; D not resolved. V was trimmed by 4 bases and J by 5 bases, leaving 17 bases between them. The CDR3 covers 14 residues. The germline CDR1 and CDR2 sequences are SQVTM and ANQGSEA. CDR3 nucleotide sequence: TGCAGCGTTGTGACGATGGGGTTGGCTACTGAAGCTTTCTTT. It encodes CSVVTMGLATEAFF.

V is TRBV7-3 and J is TRBJ2-7, with no clear D. The CDR3 has 15 amino acids. V was clipped by 1 base and J by 2 bases, with 12 bases between them. The germline CDR1 and CDR2 sequences are SGHTA and FQGTGA. CDR3: CASSLNPGHAYEQYF. In nucleotides, the CDR3 is TGTGCCAGCAGCTTAAATCCCGGGCACGCCTACGAGCAGTACTTC.

Ten or more counts support this clonotype. This chain joins TRBV20-1 and TRBJ1-4, with D unresolved. This CDR3 region has 16 residues. Germline V lookup: CDR1 DFQATT, CDR2 SNEGSKA (reference sequence). Trimming removed 0 bases from V and 1 base from J, with 12 bases in between. The DNA of the CDR3 is TGCAGTGCTAGAGATCGAGGGCGCTTAACTAATGAAAAACTGTTTTTT. Translation: CSARDRGRLTNEKLFF.

Ten or more counts support this clonotype. One junction end does not reproduce the germline sequence, and a read error may be involved. This chain uses TRBV20-1 with TRBJ1-2; no firm D call. The CDR3 covers 10 residues. Germline loops: CDR1 DFQATT, CDR2 SNEGSKA (reference sequence). This CDR3 is CSVPIYSYTF. The CDR3 coding sequence is TGCAGTGTACCCATCTATAGCTACACCTTC.

This clonotype was seen at least ten times. This chain links TRBV7-8 with TRBJ2-5; TRBD2 matches 9 bases. V was pared by 0 bases and J by 7 bases, with 6 bases of the junction left unmatched. Germline assignment: CDR1 SGHVS and CDR2 FQNEAQ. This CDR3 region has 15 residues. DNA for the CDR3: TGTGCCAGCAGCTTAGCCCTAGCGGGGTCTCGGACCCAGTACTTC. It yields the protein CASSLALAGSRTQYF.

This clonotype was counted ten times or more. The chain recombines TRBV7-2 with TRBJ2-4, with 10 positions matching TRBD1. J gave up 10 bases and V 3 bases, and 6 bases lay outside the gene matches. CDR1 and CDR2 from the germline V gene are SGHTA and FQGNSA. The CDR3 spans 14 residues. The DNA for the CDR3 is TGTGCCAGCAGCTTTCGGCGGGACAGGGGAATTCAGTACTTC. It encodes CASSFRRDRGIQYF.